These T cell receptor beta chains were read from a single sample in a study of cytomegalovirus exposure and HLA in healthy donors. TCRdb's table, derived via immunoSEQ multiplex PCR, lists solely in-frame clones and lacks some. The sample records approximately 150,000 clones, around 68% being singletons. Sequencing was carried out using PBMCs. The receptors derive from a woman aged 40 to 55 in good health and CMV-seropositive. CDR3s include the opening cysteine and the closing phenylalanine or tryptophan. D genes are given only for firm matches. Clone size, where shown, is once, few, many, or a class for clones that have expanded.

CDR3 protein: CASSLREGRYEQYF
CDR3 DNA: TGTGCCAGTAGTCTGAGGGAGGGCCGGTACGAGCAGTACTTC
V gene: TRBV19
clone size: -
D gene: TRBD2
J gene: TRBJ2-7

CDR3 protein: CASNLNGPGGSPLNF
CDR3 DNA: TGTGCCAGCAACTTAAACGGTCCAGGGGGCTCACCCCTCAACTTT
V gene: TRBV7-2
clone size: -
D gene: TRBD1
J gene: TRBJ1-6

CDR3 protein: CASSLGARGTEAFF
CDR3 DNA: TGTGCCAGCAGCTTAGGGGCCAGAGGGACTGAAGCTTTCTTT
V gene: TRBV7-2
clone size: -
D gene: -
J gene: TRBJ1-1

CDR3 protein: CASNFGAGGDDQYF
CDR3 DNA: TGTGCCAGCAATTTTGGAGCAGGGGGCGACGACCAGTACTTC
V gene: TRBV28
clone size: -
D gene: TRBD1
J gene: TRBJ2-5

CDR3 protein: CASSQEDQGHFPGNTIYF
CDR3 DNA: TGTGCCAGCAGCCAAGAGGACCAGGGCCACTTTCCTGGAAACACCATATATTTT
V gene: TRBV4-2
clone size: -
D gene: -
J gene: TRBJ1-3

CDR3 protein: CASSLAPGGGGEQYF
CDR3 DNA: TGTGCCAGCAGCTTAGCCCCGGGGGGGGGCGGAGAGCAGTACTTC
V gene: TRBV7-9
clone size: -
D gene: TRBD2
J gene: TRBJ2-5

CDR3 protein: CSVILAGGETQYF
CDR3 DNA: TGCAGCGTGATACTAGCGGGAGGAGAGACCCAGTACTTC
V gene: TRBV29-1
clone size: -
D gene: TRBD2
J gene: TRBJ2-5

CDR3 protein: CASSLDGGDTDTQYF
CDR3 DNA: TGTGCCAGCAGCCTAGACGGGGGGGACACAGATACGCAGTATTTT
V gene: TRBV7-2
clone size: few
D gene: TRBD2
J gene: TRBJ2-3

CDR3 protein: CASSVGQGPSYNEQFF
CDR3 DNA: TGTGCCAGTAGTGTGGGACAGGGGCCCTCCTACAATGAGCAGTTCTTC
V gene: TRBV19
clone size: -
D gene: TRBD1
J gene: TRBJ2-1

CDR3 protein: CASSDAPGVMSGNTIYF
CDR3 DNA: TGTGCCAGCAGTGATGCCCCCGGGGTGATGTCTGGAAACACCATATATTTT
V gene: TRBV25-1
clone size: -
D gene: -
J gene: TRBJ1-3

CDR3 protein: CASSPTSGIQETQYF
CDR3 DNA: TGTGCCAGCAGCCCGACTAGCGGAATCCAAGAGACCCAGTACTTC
V gene: TRBV14
clone size: -
D gene: TRBD2
J gene: TRBJ2-5

CDR3 protein: CATSGQGLWEQYF
CDR3 DNA: TGTGCCACCTCGGGACAGGGTCTATGGGAGCAGTACTTC
V gene: TRBV19
clone size: few
D gene: TRBD1
J gene: TRBJ2-7

CDR3 protein: CASSREGQGNNSPLHF
CDR3 DNA: TGTGCCAGCAGCCGTGAAGGACAGGGAAATAATTCACCCCTCCACTTT
V gene: TRBV5-4
clone size: few
D gene: TRBD1
J gene: TRBJ1-6

CDR3 protein: CACLASGGYEQYF
CDR3 DNA: TGTGCCTGCCTCGCTAGCGGGGGCTACGAGCAGTACTTC
V gene: TRBV30
clone size: few
D gene: TRBD2
J gene: TRBJ2-7

CDR3 protein: CASSLSDATGVAYGYTF
CDR3 DNA: TGTGCCAGCAGTTTATCGGACGCGACAGGGGTTGCCTATGGCTACACCTTC
V gene: TRBV28
clone size: -
D gene: TRBD1
J gene: TRBJ1-2

CDR3 protein: CSVDSTGGGNEQFF
CDR3 DNA: TGCAGCGTTGATTCTACCGGTGGTGGCAATGAGCAGTTCTTC
V gene: TRBV29-1
clone size: -
D gene: -
J gene: TRBJ2-1